This T cell receptor beta chain emerged from a study of regulatory T cells in long-lasting Graves disease. This clonotype was picked up a small number of times. This sample's time point: newly diagnosed GD, antithyroid drugs for less than 3 months. Following extraction of RNA from PBMCs, that RNA was used to make the TCR library. Assembly of TCR beta libraries relied on iRepertoire HTBI primers together with Arm-PCR of CDR3 regions. TCRdb re-analysed the multiplex PCR reads in MiXCR, keeping a single row per CDR3 protein. The data hold hundreds of thousands of distinct CDR3 sequences, with roughly 15% observed a single time. This sample was also put to use in a study of T cells in Graves' hyperthyroidism and ophthalmopathy.

This TCR was recovered from a man aged 18 to 30 with Graves disease. The material sequenced was peripheral blood mononuclear cells (PBMCs), taken at new diagnosis, from a patient treated with antithyroid drugs.

CDR3 sequence reads: CASSLGWGGGETQYF. CDR3 sequence (DNA): TGTGCCAGCAGCTTAGGATGGGGAGGCGGGGAGACCCAGTACTTC. V is TRBV11-2 and J is TRBJ2-5; D might be TRBD2 (6 bases). This CDR3 region has 15 residues. Trimming took 1 base from V and 5 from J, leaving 14 bases between them. Germline-derived CDR1 and CDR2 are SGHAT and FQNNGV.